This TCR beta chain was recovered during a study of blood T cell repertoires in COVID-19. The germline V gene has CDR1 SGHNT and CDR2 YENEEA. The V segment lost 1 base and the J segment 1 base; nucleotides outside the gene matches: 5. This CDR3 region has 16 residues. TCRdb's table, derived via immunoSEQ multiplex PCR, lists solely in-frame clones and lacks some. The table shows 150,000 to 200,000 clones, with roughly three quarters occurring only once. V gene TRBV11-3 combines with J gene TRBJ2-3; 7 bases are a match to TRBD2. The sample was PBMCs or T cells enriched from blood (not recorded which). The clonotype was recovered from a man between 60 and 75 years old who had been exposed to COVID-19. The chain's CDR3 is CASSLVGDYRTDTQYF. The CDR3, as DNA: TGTGCCAGCAGCTTAGTCGGGGACTACCGCACAGATACGCAGTATTTT.